These T cell receptor beta chains were read from a single sample in a study of blood T cells in healthy people across ages. TCRdb reanalysed the 5' RACE reads using MiXCR and keeps one entry per CDR3 protein. The table has some 1.4 million distinct CDR3 sequences, 35% to 45% seen once; the top ten hold less than 8%. The specimen sequenced was blood. These receptors all stem from a woman younger than 30 in good health. Both conserved end residues are trimmed from each CDR3.

CDR3 protein	V gene	J gene
ASSRGTGSHEQY	TRBV7-9	TRBJ2-7
ASSQVATGLPRGEQF	TRBV4-1	TRBJ2-1
ASSFQTGTNNSPLH	TRBV6-5	TRBJ1-6
ASSLTTGFNYGYT	TRBV27	TRBJ1-2
ASSYSRDSPMNTEAF	TRBV6-5	TRBJ1-1
ASSLGSSGKNTGELF	TRBV5-1	TRBJ2-2
SALRGPMNTGELF	TRBV20-1	TRBJ2-2
ASSQSGGGIRNEQF	TRBV4-1	TRBJ2-1
ASSPSPWTVYNEQF	TRBV7-9	TRBJ2-1
SAGTSGSRETQY	TRBV20-1	TRBJ2-5
ASSLGSAGTGFNSPLH	TRBV5-1	TRBJ1-6
SASGTLEQF	TRBV20-1	TRBJ2-1
ASRDRRDRAYEQY	TRBV6-5	.
ASTRDRSLYGYT	TRBV27	TRBJ1-2
ASSSPDRSNEKLF	TRBV6-5	TRBJ1-4
SVVRVEETWSETQY	TRBV29-1	TRBJ2-5
ASSKPRGREDNQPQH	TRBV6-1	TRBJ1-5
AISESIGTSGGTPYEQY	TRBV10-3	TRBJ2-7
ASSYEEGGAF	TRBV7-3	TRBJ1-1
ASSQVLLGDNEQY	TRBV4-2	.
ASSLVKTGVREQY	TRBV28	TRBJ2-7
ASRPGGTGVYNEQY	TRBV12-3/TRBV12-4	TRBJ2-5
AWSTDLGTEAF	TRBV30	TRBJ1-1
ASTPGQGADNEQF	TRBV7-9	TRBJ2-1
ASSQDLRVQF	TRBV3-1	TRBJ2-1
ASSQDLYSEQY	TRBV3-1	TRBJ2-7
ASSRALAGGPGEQF	TRBV6-2/TRBV6-3	TRBJ2-1
ASSLVRHLSGYT	TRBV11-3	TRBJ1-2
ASTQTSGMRVNNEQY	TRBV12-3/TRBV12-4	TRBJ2-7
ASSSPSSGDEQY	TRBV11-2	.
ASSLEPGRTQY	TRBV7-2	TRBJ2-3
ASRPGVPETQY	TRBV28	TRBJ2-5
ASSARMGNEQF	TRBV7-8	TRBJ2-1
ASSLTRLGHAGELF	TRBV7-2	TRBJ2-2
ASSQDNQINQPQH	TRBV4-1	TRBJ1-5
ASSKGLRQGVRNQPQH	TRBV21-1	TRBJ1-5
AISESFNEQF	TRBV10-3	TRBJ2-1